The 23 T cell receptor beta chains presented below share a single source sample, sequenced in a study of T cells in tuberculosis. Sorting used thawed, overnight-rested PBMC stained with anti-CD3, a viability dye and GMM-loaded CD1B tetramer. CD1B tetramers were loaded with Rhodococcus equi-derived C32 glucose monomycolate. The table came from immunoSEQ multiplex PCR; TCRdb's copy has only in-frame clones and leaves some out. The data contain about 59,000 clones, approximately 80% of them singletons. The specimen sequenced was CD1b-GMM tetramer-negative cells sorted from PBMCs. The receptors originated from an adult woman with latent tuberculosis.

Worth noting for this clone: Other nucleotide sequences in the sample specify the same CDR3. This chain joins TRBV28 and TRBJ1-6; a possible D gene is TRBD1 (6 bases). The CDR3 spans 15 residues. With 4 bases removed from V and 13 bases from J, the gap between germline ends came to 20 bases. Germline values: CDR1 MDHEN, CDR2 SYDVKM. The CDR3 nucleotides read TGTGCCAGCAGTTATCAGGCAGGGGCAAACTCCCCCCTCCACTTT. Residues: CASSYQAGANSPLHF.

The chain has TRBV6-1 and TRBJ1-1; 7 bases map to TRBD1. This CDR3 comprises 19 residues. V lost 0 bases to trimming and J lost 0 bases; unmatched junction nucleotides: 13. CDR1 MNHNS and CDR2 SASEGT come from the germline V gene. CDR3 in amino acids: CASSEARGTASFMNTEAFF. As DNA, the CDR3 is TGTGCCAGCAGTGAAGCAAGAGGGACAGCGTCGTTCATGAACACTGAAGCTTTCTTT.

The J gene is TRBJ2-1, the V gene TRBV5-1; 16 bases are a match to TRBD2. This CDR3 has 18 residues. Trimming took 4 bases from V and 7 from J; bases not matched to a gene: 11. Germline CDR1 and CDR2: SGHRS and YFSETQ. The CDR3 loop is CASSPGGLAGGPGNEQFF. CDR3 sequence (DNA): TGCGCCAGCAGCCCAGGGGGACTAGCGGGGGGGCCTGGGAATGAGCAGTTCTTC.

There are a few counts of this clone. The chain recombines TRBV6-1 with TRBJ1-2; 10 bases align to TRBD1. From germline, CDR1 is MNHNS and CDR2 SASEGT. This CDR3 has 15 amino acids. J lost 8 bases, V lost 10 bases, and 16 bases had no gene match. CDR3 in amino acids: CATSVRTGGDGGYTF. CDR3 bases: TGTGCCACCTCCGTTCGGACAGGGGGTGATGGGGGCTACACCTTC.

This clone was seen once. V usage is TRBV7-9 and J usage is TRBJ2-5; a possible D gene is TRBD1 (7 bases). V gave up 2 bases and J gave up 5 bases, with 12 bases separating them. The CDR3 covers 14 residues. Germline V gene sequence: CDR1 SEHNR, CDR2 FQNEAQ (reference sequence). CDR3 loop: CASSLSGGMETQYF. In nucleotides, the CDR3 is TGTGCCAGCAGCTTATCAGGGGGGATGGAGACCCAGTACTTC.

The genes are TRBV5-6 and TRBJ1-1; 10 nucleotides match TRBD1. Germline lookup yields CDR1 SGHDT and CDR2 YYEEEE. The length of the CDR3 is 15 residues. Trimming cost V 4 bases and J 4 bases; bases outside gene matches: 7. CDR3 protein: CASSVRRTGGTEAFF. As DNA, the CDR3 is TGTGCCAGCAGCGTACGTCGGACAGGGGGCACTGAAGCTTTCTTT.

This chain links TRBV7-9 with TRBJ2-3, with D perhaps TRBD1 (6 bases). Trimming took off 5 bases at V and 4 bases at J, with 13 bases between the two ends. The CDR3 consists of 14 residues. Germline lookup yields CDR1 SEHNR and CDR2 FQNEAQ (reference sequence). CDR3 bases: TGTGCCAGCAGCCCCTGGGACATCGCAGATACGCAGTATTTT. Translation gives CASSPWDIADTQYF. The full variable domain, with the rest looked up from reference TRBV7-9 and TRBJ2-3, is DTGVSQNPRHKITKRGQNVTFRCDPISEHNRLYWYRQTLGQGPEFLTYFQNEAQLEKSRLLSDRFSAERPKGSFSTLEIQRTEQGDSAMYLCASSPWDIADTQYFGPGTRLTVL.

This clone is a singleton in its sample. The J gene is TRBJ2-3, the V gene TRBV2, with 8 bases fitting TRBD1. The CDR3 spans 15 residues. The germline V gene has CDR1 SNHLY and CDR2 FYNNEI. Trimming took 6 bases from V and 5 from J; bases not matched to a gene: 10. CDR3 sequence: CASRKGQGNQDTQYF. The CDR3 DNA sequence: TGTGCCAGCAGGAAAGGACAGGGCAATCAAGATACGCAGTATTTT.

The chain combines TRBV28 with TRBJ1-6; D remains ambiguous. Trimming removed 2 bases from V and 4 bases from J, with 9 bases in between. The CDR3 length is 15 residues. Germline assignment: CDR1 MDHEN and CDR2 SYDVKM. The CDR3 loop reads CASSLVTPYNSPLHF. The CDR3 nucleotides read TGTGCCAGCAGTTTAGTGACACCTTATAATTCACCCCTCCACTTT. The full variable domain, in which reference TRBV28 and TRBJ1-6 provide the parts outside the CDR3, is DVKVTQSSRYLVKRTGEKVFLECVQDMDHENMFWYRQDPGLGLRLIYFSYDVKMKEKGDIPEGYSVSREKKERFSLILESASTNQTSMYLCASSLVTPYNSPLHFGNGTRLTVT.

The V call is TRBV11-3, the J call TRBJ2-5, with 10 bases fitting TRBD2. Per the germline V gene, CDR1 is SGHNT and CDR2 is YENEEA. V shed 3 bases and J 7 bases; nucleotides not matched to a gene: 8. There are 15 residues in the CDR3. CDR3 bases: TGTGCCAGCAGCTTCCGTAAGCGGGAGGGAGGGACCCAGTACTTC. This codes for CASSFRKREGGTQYF. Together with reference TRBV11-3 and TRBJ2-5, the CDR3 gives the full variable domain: EAGVVQSPRYKIIEKKQPVAFWCNPISGHNTLYWYLQNLGQGPELLIRYENEEAVDDSQLPKDRFSAERLKGVDSTLKIQPAELGDSAVYLCASSFRKREGGTQYFGPGTRLLVL.

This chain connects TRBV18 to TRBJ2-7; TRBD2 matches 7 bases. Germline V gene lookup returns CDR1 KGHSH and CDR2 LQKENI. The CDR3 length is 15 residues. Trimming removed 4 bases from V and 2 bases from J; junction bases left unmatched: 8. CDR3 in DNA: TGTGCCAGCTCACAAGAATCGGGGGGACCCTACGAGCAGTACTTC. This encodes CASSQESGGPYEQYF.

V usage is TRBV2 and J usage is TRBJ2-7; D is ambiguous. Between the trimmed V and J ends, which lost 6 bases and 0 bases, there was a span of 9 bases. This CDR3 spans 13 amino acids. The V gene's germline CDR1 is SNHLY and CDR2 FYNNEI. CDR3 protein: CASRAVLSYEQYF. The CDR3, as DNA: TGTGCCAGCAGGGCCGTTCTCTCCTACGAGCAGTACTTC.

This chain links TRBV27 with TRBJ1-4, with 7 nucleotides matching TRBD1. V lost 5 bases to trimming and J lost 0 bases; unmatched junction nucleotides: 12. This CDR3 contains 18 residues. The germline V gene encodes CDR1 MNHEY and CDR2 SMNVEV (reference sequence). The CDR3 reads CASSMRGGQGATNEKLFF. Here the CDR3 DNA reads TGTGCCAGCAGTATGAGAGGGGGGCAGGGGGCAACTAATGAAAAACTGTTTTTT.

Here the CDR3 DNA reads TGCGCCAGCAGCCAAGAGACCAGCAGGGCCTACGAGCAGTACTTC. Translation gives CASSQETSRAYEQYF. This rearrangement joins TRBV4-1 to TRBJ2-7, with D perhaps TRBD1 (5 bases). V lost 0 bases to trimming and J lost 2 bases, with 11 bases between them. In germline, CDR1 is MGHRA, CDR2 YSYEKL. The CDR3 has 15 residues.

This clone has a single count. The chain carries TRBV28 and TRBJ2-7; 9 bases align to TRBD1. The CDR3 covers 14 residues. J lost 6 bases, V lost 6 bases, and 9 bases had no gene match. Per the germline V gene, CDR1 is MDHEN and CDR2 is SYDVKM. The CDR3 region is CASRPTGGSGEQYF. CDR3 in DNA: TGTGCCAGCAGACCTACAGGGGGCTCGGGCGAGCAGTACTTC.

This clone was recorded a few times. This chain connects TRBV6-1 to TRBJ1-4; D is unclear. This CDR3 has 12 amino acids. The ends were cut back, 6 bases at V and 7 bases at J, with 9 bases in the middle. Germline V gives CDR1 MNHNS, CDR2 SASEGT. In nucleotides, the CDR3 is TGTGCCAGCAGGAGTGCCCCTGAAAAACTGTTTTTT. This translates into CASRSAPEKLFF.

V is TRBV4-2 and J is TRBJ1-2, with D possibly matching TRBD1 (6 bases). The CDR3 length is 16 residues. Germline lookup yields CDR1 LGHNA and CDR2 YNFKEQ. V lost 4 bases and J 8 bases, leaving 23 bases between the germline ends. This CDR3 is CASSREGGAGATGYTF. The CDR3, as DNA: TGTGCCAGCAGCCGAGAGGGGGGAGCGGGGGCAACCGGCTACACCTTC.

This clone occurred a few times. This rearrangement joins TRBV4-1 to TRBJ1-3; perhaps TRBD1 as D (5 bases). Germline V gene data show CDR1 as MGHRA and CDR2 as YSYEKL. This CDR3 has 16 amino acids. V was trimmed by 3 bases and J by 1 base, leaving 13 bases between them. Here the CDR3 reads CASSHPTQVSGNTIYF. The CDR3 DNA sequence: TGCGCCAGCAGCCACCCAACACAGGTTTCTGGAAACACCATATATTTT.

In DNA form, the CDR3 reads TGTGCCACCAGCAGAGATTACGGGAGCCTGACGGAGAATAATTCACCCCTCCACTTT. Residues: CATSRDYGSLTENNSPLHF. The rearrangement joins TRBV15 to TRBJ1-6, with D unclear. V was shortened by 0 bases and J by 5 bases, with 20 bases between the two germline ends. The CDR3 contains 19 residues. The V gene's germline CDR1 is LNHNV and CDR2 YYDKDF (reference sequence).

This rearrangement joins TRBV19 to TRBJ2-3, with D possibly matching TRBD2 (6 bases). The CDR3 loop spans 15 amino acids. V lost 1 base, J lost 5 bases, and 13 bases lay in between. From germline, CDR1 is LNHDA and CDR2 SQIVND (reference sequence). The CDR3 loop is CASSIAVGGKDTQYF. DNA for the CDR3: TGTGCCAGTAGTATAGCGGTTGGAGGGAAAGATACGCAGTATTTT.

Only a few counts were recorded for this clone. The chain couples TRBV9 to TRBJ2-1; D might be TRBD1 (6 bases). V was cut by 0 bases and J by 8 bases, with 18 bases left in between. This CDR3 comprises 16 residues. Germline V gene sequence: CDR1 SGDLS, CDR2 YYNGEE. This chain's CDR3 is CASSVVATGARDEQFF. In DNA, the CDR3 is TGTGCCAGCAGCGTAGTAGCGACAGGAGCACGAGATGAGCAGTTCTTC.

This CDR3 is CASSTSRASRQGDEQFF. The CDR3 bases are TGTGCCAGCAGCACAAGTCGGGCTAGTCGGCAGGGCGATGAGCAGTTCTTC. This rearrangement joins TRBV7-6 to TRBJ2-1, with D possibly matching TRBD1 (5 bases). The CDR3 contains 17 residues. Germline values: CDR1 SGHVS, CDR2 FNYEAQ. V lost 5 bases and J 8 bases, leaving 25 bases between the germline ends.

CDR3 bases: TGTGCCAGCAGCCTCGATCCGGGACAGGGAAGGACTGAAGCTTTCTTT. Translation: CASSLDPGQGRTEAFF. This sequence joins TRBV11-1 and TRBJ1-1, with 9 bases that match TRBD1. V dropped 5 bases and J dropped 5; count of bases not matched to a gene: 12. The germline CDR1 and CDR2 sequences are SGHAT and FQDESV (reference sequence). CDR3 length: 16 residues.